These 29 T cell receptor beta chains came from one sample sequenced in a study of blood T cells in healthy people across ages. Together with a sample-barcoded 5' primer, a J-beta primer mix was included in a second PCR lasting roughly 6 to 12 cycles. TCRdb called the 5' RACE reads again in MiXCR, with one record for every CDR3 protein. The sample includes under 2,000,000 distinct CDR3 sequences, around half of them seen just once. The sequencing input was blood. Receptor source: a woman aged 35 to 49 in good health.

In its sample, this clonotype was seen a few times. In DNA form, the CDR3 reads TGTGCCAGCAGCTTACCTCCAGGGGTCTATGGCTACACCTTC. Protein: CASSLPPGVYGYTF. The V gene is TRBV7-2, the J gene TRBJ1-2; D possibly corresponds to TRBD1 (6 bases). Germline loops: CDR1 SGHTA, CDR2 FQGNSA. CDR3 length equals 14 residues. Trimming took off 2 bases at V and 4 bases at J, with 11 bases between the two ends.

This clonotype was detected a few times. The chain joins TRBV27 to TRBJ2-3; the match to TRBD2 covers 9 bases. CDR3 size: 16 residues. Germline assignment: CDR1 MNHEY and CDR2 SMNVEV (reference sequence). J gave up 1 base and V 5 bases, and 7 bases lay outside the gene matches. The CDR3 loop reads CASSPSSGERTDTQYF. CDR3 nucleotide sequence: TGTGCCAGCAGTCCGTCTAGCGGGGAACGCACAGATACGCAGTATTTT.

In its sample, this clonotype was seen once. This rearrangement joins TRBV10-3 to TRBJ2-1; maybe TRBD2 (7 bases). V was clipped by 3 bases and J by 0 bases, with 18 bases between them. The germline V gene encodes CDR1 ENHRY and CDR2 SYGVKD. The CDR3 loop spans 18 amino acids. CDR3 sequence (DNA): TGTGCCATCAGTGACCCGGCCTCGGCGGGGGCCTCCTACAATGAGCAGTTCTTC. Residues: CAISDPASAGASYNEQFF.

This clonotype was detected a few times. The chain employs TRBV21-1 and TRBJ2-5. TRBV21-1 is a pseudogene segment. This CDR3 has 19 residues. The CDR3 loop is CASSKEYGSERGDRETQYF. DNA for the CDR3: TGTGCCAGCAGCAAAGAATACGGCTCAGAACGGGGGGACCGAGAGACCCAGTACTTC.

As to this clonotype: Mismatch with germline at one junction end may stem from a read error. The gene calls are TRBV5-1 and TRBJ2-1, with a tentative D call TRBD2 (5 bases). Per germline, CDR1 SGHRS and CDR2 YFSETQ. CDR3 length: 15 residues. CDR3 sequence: CASNLFPGTYNEQFF. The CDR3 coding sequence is TGCGCCAGCAACTTGTTTCCGGGAACCTACAATGAGCAGTTCTTC. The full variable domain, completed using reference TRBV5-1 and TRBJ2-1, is KAGVTQTPRYLIKTRGQQVTLSCSPISGHRSVSWYQQTPGQGLQFLFEYFSETQRNKGNFPGRFSGRQFSNSRSEMNVSTLELGDSALYLCASNLFPGTYNEQFFGPGTRLTVL.

The CDR3 coding sequence is TGTGCCAGCAGCCAAGAGTCTCTAGCGCGCGAGCAGTACTTC. It specifies CASSQESLAREQYF. The chain has TRBV4-2 and TRBJ2-7; D is possibly TRBD2 (6 bases). The V gene's germline CDR1 is LGHNA and CDR2 YNFKEQ. V dropped 0 bases and J dropped 6 bases, with 12 bases sitting between them. This CDR3 is built from 14 residues.

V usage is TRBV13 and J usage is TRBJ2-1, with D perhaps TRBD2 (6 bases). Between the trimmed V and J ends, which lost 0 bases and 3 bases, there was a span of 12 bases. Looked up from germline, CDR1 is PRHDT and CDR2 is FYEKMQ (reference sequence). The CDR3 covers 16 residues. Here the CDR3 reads CASSLGDGGIYNEQFF. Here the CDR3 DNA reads TGTGCCAGCAGCTTAGGGGACGGGGGTATCTACAATGAGCAGTTCTTC.

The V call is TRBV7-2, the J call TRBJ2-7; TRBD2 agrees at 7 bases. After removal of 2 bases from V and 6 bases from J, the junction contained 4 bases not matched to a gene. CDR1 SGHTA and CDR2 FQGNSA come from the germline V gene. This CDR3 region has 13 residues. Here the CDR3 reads CASSLRTRSEQYF. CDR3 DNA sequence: TGTGCCAGCAGCTTAAGGACTAGAAGCGAGCAGTACTTC.

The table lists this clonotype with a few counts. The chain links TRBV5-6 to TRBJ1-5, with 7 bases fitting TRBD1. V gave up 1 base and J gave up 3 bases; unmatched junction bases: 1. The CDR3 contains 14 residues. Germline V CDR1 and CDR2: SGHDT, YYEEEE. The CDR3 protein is CASSLTGDNQPQHF. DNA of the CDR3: TGTGCCAGCAGCTTGACAGGGGACAATCAGCCCCAGCATTTT. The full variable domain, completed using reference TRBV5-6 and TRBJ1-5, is DAGVTQSPTHLIKTRGQQVTLRCSPKSGHDTVSWYQQALGQGPQFIFQYYEEEERQRGNFPDRFSGHQFPNYSSELNVNALLLGDSALYLCASSLTGDNQPQHFGDGTRLSIL.

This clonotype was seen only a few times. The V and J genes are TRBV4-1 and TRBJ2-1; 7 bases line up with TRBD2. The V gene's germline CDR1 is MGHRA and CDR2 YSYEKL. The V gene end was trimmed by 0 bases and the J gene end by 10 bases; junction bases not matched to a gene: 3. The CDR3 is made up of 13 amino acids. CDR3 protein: CASSQEGLVEQFF. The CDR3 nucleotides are TGCGCCAGCAGCCAAGAAGGACTAGTAGAGCAGTTCTTC.

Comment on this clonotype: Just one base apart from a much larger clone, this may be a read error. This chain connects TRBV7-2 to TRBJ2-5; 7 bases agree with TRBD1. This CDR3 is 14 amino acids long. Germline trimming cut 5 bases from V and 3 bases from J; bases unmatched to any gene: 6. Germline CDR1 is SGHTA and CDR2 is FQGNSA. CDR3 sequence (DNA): TGTGCCAGCAGCCGATGGACAGGAAAAGAGACCCAGTACTTC. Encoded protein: CASSRWTGKETQYF.

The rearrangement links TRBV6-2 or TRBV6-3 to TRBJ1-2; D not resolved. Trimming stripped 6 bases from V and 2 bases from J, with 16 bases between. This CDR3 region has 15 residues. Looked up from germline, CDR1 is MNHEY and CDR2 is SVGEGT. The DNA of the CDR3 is TGTGCCAGCAGCCCCACCGGCAGGCTCAACTATGGCTACACCTTC. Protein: CASSPTGRLNYGYTF.

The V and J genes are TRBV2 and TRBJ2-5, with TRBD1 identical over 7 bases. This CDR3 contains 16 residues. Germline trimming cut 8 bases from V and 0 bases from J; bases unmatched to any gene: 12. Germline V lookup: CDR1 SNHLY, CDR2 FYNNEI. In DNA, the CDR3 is TGTGCCAGCGTCCGGGACAGCAAGACCAACCAAGAGACCCAGTACTTC. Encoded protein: CASVRDSKTNQETQYF.

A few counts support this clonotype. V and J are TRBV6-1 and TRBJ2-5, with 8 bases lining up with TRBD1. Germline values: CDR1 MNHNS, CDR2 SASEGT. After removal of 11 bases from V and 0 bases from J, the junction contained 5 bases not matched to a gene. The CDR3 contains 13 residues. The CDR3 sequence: CAGRTGNQETQYF. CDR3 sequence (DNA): TGTGCCGGGAGGACAGGGAACCAAGAGACCCAGTACTTC.

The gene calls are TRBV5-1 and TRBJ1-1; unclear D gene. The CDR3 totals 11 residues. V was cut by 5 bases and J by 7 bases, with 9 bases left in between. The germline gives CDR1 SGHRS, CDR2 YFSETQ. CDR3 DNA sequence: TGCGCCAGCAGACTACACGATGAAGCTTTCTTT. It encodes CASRLHDEAFF. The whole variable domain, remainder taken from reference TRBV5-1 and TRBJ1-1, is KAGVTQTPRYLIKTRGQQVTLSCSPISGHRSVSWYQQTPGQGLQFLFEYFSETQRNKGNFPGRFSGRQFSNSRSEMNVSTLELGDSALYLCASRLHDEAFFGQGTRLTVV.

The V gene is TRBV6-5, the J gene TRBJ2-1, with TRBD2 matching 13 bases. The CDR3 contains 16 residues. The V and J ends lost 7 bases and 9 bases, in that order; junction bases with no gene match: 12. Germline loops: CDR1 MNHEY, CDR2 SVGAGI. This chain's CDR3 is CASTQHRGLAGFEQFF. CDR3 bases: TGTGCCAGCACTCAACACAGGGGACTAGCGGGGTTTGAGCAGTTCTTC.

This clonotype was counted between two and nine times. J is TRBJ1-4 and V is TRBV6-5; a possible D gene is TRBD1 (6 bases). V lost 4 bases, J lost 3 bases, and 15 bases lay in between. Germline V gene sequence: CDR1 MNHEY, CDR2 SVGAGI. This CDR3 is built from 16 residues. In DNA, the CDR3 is TGTGCCAGCAGTTTCACCCCCCAGGGGTCTAATGAAAAACTGTTTTTT. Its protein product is CASSFTPQGSNEKLFF.

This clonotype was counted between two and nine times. The DNA for the CDR3 is TGCGCCAGCAGCCAAGATGACAGGGGGCACTATGGCTACACCTTC. Translating gives CASSQDDRGHYGYTF. The chain carries TRBV4-3 and TRBJ1-2; TRBD1 aligns across 10 bases. Germline V gene data show CDR1 as LGHNA and CDR2 as YSLEER. There are 15 residues in the CDR3. V trimming: 0 bases; J trimming: 3 bases; junction bases outside the gene matches: 1.

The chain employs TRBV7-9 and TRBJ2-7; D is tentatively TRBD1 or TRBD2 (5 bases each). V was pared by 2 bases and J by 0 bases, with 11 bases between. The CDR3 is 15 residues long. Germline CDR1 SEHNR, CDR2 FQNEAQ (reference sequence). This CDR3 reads CASSLTRDVSYEQYF. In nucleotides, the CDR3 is TGTGCCAGCAGCTTAACACGGGACGTCTCCTACGAGCAGTACTTC. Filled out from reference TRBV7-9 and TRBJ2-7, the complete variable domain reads DTGVSQNPRHKITKRGQNVTFRCDPISEHNRLYWYRQTLGQGPEFLTYFQNEAQLEKSRLLSDRFSAERPKGSFSTLEIQRTEQGDSAMYLCASSLTRDVSYEQYFGPGTRLTVT.

The CDR3 DNA reads as TGTGCCAGCATTACAAGACGGACAACTGAAGCTTTCTTT. Translating it yields CASITRRTTEAFF. The gene calls are TRBV6-6 and TRBJ1-1; TRBD1 is a possible D gene (5 bases). The V end was cut by 7 bases, the J end by 5 bases, with 14 bases between. This CDR3 region has 13 residues. Germline V gene lookup returns CDR1 MNHNY and CDR2 SVGAGI (reference sequence).

CDR3 region: CASSEMAFDQPQHF. CDR3 nucleotide sequence: TGCGCCAGCAGTGAAATGGCCTTTGATCAGCCCCAGCATTTT. The V and J genes are TRBV10-2 and TRBJ1-5; no clear D. V lost 3 bases to trimming and J lost 5 bases, with 11 bases between them. This CDR3 is 14 amino acids long. Germline CDR1 reads WSHSY; CDR2 reads SAAADI.

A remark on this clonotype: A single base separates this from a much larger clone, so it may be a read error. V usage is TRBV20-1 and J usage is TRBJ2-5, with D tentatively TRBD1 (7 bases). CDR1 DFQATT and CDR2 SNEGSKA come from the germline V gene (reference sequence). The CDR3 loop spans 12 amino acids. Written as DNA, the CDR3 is TGCAGGGCTGCAGGGGGGCGGGAGACCCAGTACTTC. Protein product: CRAAGGRETQYF.

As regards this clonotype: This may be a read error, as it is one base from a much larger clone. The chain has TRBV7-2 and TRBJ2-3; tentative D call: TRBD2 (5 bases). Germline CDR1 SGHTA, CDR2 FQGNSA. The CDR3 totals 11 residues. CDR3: CASSHGDTRYF. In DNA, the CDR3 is TGTGCCAGCAGTCACGGGGATACGCGGTATTTT.

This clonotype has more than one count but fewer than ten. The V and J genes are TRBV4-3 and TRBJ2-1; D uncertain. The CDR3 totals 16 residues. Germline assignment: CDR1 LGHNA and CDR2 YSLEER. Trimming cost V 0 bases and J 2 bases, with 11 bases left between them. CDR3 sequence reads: CASSQDRAGPYNEQFF. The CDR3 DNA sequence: TGCGCCAGCAGCCAAGATAGGGCAGGTCCCTACAATGAGCAGTTCTTC.

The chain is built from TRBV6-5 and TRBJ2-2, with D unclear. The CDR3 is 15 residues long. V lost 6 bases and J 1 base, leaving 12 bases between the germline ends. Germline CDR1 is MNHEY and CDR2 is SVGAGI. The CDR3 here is CASSAIVGNTGELFF. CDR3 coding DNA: TGTGCCAGCAGCGCAATCGTGGGGAACACCGGGGAGCTGTTTTTT.

The CDR3, as DNA: TGTGCCAGCAGGACAGGGATTTCCTCCTACGAGCAGTACTTC. Translated: CASRTGISSYEQYF. V gene TRBV28 combines with J gene TRBJ2-7; 7 nucleotides line up with TRBD1. The CDR3 extends over 14 amino acids. Germline CDR1 MDHEN, CDR2 SYDVKM. V lost 6 bases to trimming and J lost 0 bases; unmatched junction nucleotides: 5.

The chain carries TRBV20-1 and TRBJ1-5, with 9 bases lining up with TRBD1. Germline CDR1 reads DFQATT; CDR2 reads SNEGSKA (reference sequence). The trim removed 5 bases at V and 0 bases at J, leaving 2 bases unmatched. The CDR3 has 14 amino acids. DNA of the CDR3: TGCAGTGCTTGGGACAGGGATAGCAATCAGCCCCAGCATTTT. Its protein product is CSAWDRDSNQPQHF.

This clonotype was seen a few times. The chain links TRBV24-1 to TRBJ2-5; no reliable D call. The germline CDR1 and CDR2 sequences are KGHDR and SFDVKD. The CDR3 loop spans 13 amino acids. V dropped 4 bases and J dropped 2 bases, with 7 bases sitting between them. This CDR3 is CATSEGFQETQYF. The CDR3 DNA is TGTGCCACCAGTGAGGGGTTTCAAGAGACCCAGTACTTC.

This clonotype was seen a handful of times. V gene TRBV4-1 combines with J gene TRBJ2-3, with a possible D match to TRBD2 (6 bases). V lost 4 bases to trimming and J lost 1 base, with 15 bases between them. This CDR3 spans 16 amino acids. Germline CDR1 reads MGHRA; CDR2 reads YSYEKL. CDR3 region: CASSPTSNSGTDTQYF. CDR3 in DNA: TGCGCCAGCAGCCCGACTAGTAACTCCGGCACAGATACGCAGTATTTT.